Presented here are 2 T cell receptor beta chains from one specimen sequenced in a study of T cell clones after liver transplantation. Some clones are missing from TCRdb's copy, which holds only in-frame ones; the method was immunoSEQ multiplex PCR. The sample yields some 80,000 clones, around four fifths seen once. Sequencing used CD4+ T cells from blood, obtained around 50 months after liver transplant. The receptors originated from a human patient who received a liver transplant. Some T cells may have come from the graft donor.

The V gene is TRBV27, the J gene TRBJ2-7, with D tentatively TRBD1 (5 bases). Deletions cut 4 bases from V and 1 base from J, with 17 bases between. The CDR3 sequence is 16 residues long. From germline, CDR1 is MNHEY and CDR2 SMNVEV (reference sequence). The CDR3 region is CASSCPPREGSYEQYF. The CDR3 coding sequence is TGTGCCAGCAGTTGCCCCCCCAGGGAAGGGTCCTACGAGCAGTACTTC.

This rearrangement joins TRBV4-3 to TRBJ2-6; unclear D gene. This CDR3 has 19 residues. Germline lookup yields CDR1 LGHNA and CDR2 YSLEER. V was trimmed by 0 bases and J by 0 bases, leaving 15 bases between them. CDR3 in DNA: TGCGCCAGCAGCCAAGATTCCGCCGGCAGGAGCTCTGGGGCCAACGTCCTGACTTTC. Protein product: CASSQDSAGRSSGANVLTF.